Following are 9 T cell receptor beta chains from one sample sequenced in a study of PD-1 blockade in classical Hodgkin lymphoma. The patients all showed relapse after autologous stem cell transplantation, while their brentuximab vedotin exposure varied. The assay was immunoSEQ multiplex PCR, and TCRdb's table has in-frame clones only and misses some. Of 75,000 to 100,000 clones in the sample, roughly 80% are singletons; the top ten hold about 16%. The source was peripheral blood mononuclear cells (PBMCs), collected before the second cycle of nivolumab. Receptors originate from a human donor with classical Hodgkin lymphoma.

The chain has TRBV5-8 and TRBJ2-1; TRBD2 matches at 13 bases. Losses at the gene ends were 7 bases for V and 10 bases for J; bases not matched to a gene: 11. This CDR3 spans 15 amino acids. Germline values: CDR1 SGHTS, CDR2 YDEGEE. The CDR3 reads CASARAGLAGPEQFF. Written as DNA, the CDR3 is TGTGCCAGCGCCCGCGCGGGACTAGCGGGACCCGAGCAGTTCTTC.

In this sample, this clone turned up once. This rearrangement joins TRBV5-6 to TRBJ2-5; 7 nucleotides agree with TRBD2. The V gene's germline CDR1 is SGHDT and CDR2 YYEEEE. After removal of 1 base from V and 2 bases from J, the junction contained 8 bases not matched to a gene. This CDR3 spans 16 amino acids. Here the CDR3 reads CASSLFASGIQETQYF. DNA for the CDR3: TGTGCCAGCAGCTTGTTTGCTAGCGGCATTCAAGAGACCCAGTACTTC.

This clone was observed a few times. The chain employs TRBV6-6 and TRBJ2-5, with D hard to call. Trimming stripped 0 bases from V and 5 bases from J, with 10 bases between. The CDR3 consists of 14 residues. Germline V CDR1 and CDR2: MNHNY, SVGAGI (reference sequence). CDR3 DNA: TGTGCCAGCAGTTACTCGGTCAGCCAGGAGACCCAGTACTTC. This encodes CASSYSVSQETQYF.

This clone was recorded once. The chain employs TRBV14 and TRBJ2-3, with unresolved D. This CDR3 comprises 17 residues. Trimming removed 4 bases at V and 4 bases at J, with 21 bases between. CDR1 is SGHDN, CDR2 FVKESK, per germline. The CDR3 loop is CASSRNHGRVLPDTQYF. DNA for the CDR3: TGTGCCAGCAGCCGCAACCATGGAAGGGTACTCCCAGATACGCAGTATTTT.

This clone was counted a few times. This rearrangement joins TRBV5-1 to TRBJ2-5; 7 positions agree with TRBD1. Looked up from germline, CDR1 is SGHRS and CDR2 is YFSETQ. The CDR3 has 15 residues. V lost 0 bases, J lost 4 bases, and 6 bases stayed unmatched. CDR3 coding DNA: TGCGCCAGCAGCTTGGCCGACAGGGACGGAGAGACCCAGTACTTC. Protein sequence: CASSLADRDGETQYF.

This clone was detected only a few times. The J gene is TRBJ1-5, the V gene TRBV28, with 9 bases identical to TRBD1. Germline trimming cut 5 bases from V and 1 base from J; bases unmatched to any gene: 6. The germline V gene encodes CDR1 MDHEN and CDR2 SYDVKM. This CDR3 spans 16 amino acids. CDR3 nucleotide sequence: TGTGCCAGCAGTCATTGGGACAGGGTGAGCAATCAGCCCCAGCATTTT. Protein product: CASSHWDRVSNQPQHF.

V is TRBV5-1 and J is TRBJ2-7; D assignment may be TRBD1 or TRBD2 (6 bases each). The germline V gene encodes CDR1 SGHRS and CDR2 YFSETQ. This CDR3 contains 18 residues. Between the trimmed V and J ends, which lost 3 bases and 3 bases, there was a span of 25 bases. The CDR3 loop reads CASSSYRGLRTDGYEQYF. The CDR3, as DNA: TGCGCCAGCAGCTCTTACCGGGGGCTTCGGACAGACGGCTACGAGCAGTACTTC.

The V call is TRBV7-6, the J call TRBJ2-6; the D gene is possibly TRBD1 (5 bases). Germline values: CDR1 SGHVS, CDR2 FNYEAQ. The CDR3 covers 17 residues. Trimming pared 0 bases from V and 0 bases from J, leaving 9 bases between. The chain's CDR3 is CASSLAQGASGANVLTF. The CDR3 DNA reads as TGTGCCAGCAGCTTAGCCCAGGGTGCCTCTGGGGCCAACGTCCTGACTTTC. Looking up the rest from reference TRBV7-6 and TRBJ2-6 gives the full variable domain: GAGVSQSPRYKVTKRGQDVALRCDPISGHVSLYWYRQALGQGPEFLTYFNYEAQQDKSGLPNDRFSAERPEGSISTLTIQRTEQRDSAMYRCASSLAQGASGANVLTFGAGSRLTVL.

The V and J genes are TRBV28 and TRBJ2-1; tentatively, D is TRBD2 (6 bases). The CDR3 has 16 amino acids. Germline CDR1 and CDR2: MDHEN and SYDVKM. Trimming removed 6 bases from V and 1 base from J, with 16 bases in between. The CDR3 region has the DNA TGTGCCAGCAGCACCCTTGGCGGGATGTCCTACAATGAGCAGTTCTTC. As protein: CASSTLGGMSYNEQFF.